This entry concerns a single TCR beta chain. This sample is drawn from a study of blood T cell repertoires in COVID-19. Whole-study context: Samples representing acute and convalescent COVID-19 were sourced from the United States, Italy and Spain. PBMCs, B-cell-depleted T cells, or T cells provided the cDNA or gDNA that made up the material.

In the original analysis: By means of reference gene primer amplification, nucleated cell counts were estimated. TCRdb's table, derived via immunoSEQ multiplex PCR, lists solely in-frame clones and lacks some. From that table come the V and J calls and clone size; the DNA was used to work out D and trimming. The table records about 180,000 clones, approximately 83% of them present only once. Trimming stripped 4 bases from V and 2 bases from J, with 16 bases between. Germline V CDR1 and CDR2: SGHTS, YDEGEE. The CDR3 length is 16 residues. Sequencing used peripheral blood. The genes are TRBV5-8 and TRBJ1-5; D is possibly TRBD1 (6 bases). This TCR was recovered from a woman aged 55-70 years with acute or convalescent COVID-19. The CDR3 DNA reads TGTGCCAGCAGCCCGATTGGAACAGGGCGCAATCAGCCCCAGCATTTT. Protein sequence: CASSPIGTGRNQPQHF.